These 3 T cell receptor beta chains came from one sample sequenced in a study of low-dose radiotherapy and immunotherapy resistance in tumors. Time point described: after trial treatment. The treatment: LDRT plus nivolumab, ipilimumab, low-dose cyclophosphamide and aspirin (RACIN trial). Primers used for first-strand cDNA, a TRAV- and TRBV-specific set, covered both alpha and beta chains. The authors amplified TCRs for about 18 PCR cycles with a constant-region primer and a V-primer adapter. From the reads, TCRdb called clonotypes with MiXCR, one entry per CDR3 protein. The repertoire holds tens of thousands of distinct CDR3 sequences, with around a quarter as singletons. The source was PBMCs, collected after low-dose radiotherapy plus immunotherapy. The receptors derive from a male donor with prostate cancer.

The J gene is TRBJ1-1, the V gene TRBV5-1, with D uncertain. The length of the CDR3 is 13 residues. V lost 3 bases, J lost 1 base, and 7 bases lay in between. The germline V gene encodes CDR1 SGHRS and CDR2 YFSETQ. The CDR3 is CASSSRPNTEAFF. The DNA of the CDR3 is TGCGCCAGCAGCTCTCGTCCGAACACTGAAGCTTTCTTT.

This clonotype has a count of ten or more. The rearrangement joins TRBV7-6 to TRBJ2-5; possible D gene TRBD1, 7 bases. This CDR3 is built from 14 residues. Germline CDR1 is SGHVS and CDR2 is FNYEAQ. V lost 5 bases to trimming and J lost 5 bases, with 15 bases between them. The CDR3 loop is CASSVRQGGETQYF. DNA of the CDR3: TGTGCCAGCAGCGTACGACAGGGAGGCGAGACCCAGTACTTC.

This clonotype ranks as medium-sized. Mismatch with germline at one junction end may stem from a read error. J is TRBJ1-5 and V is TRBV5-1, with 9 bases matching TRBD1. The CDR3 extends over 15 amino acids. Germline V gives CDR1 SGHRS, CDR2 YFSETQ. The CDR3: CASSPRTGENQPQHF. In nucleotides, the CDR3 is TGTGCCAGCAGCCCCAGGACAGGGGAGAATCAGCCCCAGCATTTT. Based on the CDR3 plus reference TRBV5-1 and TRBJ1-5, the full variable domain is KAGVTQTPRYLIKTRGQQVTLSCSPISGHRSVSWYQQTPGQGLQFLFEYFSETQRNKGNFPGRFSGRQFSNSRSEMNVSTLELGDSALYLCASSPRTGENQPQHFGDGTRLSIL.